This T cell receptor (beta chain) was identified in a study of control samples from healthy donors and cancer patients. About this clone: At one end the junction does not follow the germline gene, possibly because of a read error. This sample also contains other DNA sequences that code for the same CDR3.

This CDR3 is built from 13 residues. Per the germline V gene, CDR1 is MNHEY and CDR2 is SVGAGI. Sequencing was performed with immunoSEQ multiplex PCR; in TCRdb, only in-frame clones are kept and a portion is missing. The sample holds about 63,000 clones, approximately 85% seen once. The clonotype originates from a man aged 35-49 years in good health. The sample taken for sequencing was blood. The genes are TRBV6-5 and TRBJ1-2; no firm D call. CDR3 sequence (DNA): TGCGCCAGCAGTTACGAGGCTTACTATGGCTACACCTTC. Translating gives CASSYEAYYGYTF.